These 14 T cell receptor beta chains share one sample of origin, sequenced in a study of blood T cell repertoires in COVID-19. Profiling relied on immunoSEQ multiplex PCR, and the TCRdb table lists in-frame clones only, not all of them. The sample lists roughly 280,000 clones; 80% to 90% were seen once. The sequencing sample was made of peripheral blood. These receptors all stem from a man aged 25-45 years with active or convalescent COVID-19.

This clone was seen once. The rearrangement uses TRBV6-1 and TRBJ1-2; D possibly corresponds to TRBD1 (6 bases). Germline V lookup: CDR1 MNHNS, CDR2 SASEGT. The CDR3 extends over 16 amino acids. Trimming removed 1 base at V and 4 bases at J, with 16 bases between. This CDR3 reads CASSEGGTPPTYGYTF. The CDR3 coding sequence is TGTGCCAGCAGTGAAGGAGGGACACCGCCGACCTATGGCTACACCTTC.

This rearrangement joins TRBV15 to TRBJ2-1, with 12 bases that match TRBD1. This CDR3 is built from 21 residues. Germline V gives CDR1 LNHNV, CDR2 YYDKDF (reference sequence). V lost 0 bases, J lost 6 bases, and 18 bases stayed unmatched. CDR3 in DNA: TGTGCCACCAGCAGAGAACTGAGGGACAGGGGGCGCGTACAACGGGTCAATGAGCAGTTCTTC. The encoded protein is CATSRELRDRGRVQRVNEQFF.

The genes are TRBV6-4 and TRBJ1-4; D perhaps matches TRBD1 (5 bases). The CDR3 loop spans 14 amino acids. Germline-derived CDR1 and CDR2 are MRHNA and SNTAGT. Trimming removed 11 bases at V and 4 bases at J, with 17 bases between. This CDR3 reads CAQGGIADNEKLFF. CDR3 DNA sequence: TGTGCCCAGGGAGGGATAGCGGATAATGAAAAACTGTTTTTT.

The genes are TRBV7-9 and TRBJ2-7, with a possible D match to TRBD1 (5 bases). Germline-derived CDR1 and CDR2 are SEHNR and FQNEAQ (reference sequence). The V end lost 4 bases, the J end lost 6 bases, and 16 bases lay between the germline ends. CDR3 length: 14 amino acids. The chain's CDR3 is CASSSDGRASEQYF. In DNA, the CDR3 is TGTGCCAGCAGCTCAGATGGCAGGGCATCCGAGCAGTACTTC.

V is TRBV4-3 and J is TRBJ2-2; D is unclear. The V gene's germline CDR1 is LGHNA and CDR2 YSLEER. This CDR3 contains 13 residues. V was pared by 0 bases and J by 4 bases, with 3 bases between. CDR3 loop: CASSQDRTGELFF. The CDR3 coding sequence is TGCGCCAGCAGCCAAGATCGCACCGGGGAGCTGTTTTTT.

This chain joins TRBV4-1 and TRBJ2-1; D might be TRBD1 (5 bases). Germline V CDR1 and CDR2: MGHRA, YSYEKL. The CDR3 totals 18 residues. Trimming stripped 1 base from V and 3 bases from J, with 19 bases between. CDR3 protein: CASSQVQSREGHYNEQFF. For the CDR3, the DNA is TGCGCCAGCAGCCAAGTTCAGTCCCGTGAAGGACACTACAATGAGCAGTTCTTC.

This chain uses TRBV7-6 with TRBJ1-5; D call uncertain. CDR3 length: 15 amino acids. The V and J ends lost 2 bases and 0 bases respectively, with 8 bases between them. Germline CDR1 and CDR2: SGHVS and FNYEAQ. The CDR3 here is CASSLLSNSNQPQHF. As DNA, the CDR3 is TGTGCCAGCAGCTTACTGAGCAATAGCAATCAGCCCCAGCATTTT. Full variable domain (outside the CDR3, taken from reference TRBV7-6 and TRBJ1-5): GAGVSQSPRYKVTKRGQDVALRCDPISGHVSLYWYRQALGQGPEFLTYFNYEAQQDKSGLPNDRFSAERPEGSISTLTIQRTEQRDSAMYRCASSLLSNSNQPQHFGDGTRLSIL.

The chain combines TRBV27 with TRBJ1-2, with D possibly TRBD1 on 5 matching bases. The CDR3 is 13 residues long. The V end lost 1 base, the J end lost 6 bases, and 9 bases lay between the germline ends. Germline V CDR1 and CDR2: MNHEY, SMNVEV (reference sequence). CDR3 loop: CASSLYLGDGYTF. The CDR3, as DNA: TGTGCCAGCAGTTTATATCTAGGGGATGGCTACACCTTC.

This rearrangement joins TRBV24-1 to TRBJ1-5; the D gene is possibly TRBD1 (5 bases). Germline lookup yields CDR1 KGHDR and CDR2 SFDVKD. Between the trimmed V and J ends, which lost 8 bases and 4 bases, there was a span of 23 bases. This CDR3 contains 17 residues. CDR3 nucleotide sequence: TGTGCCACCACGGGTTGGCTCCGGACATCTTTAAATCAGCCCCAGCATTTT. Its translation: CATTGWLRTSLNQPQHF.

CDR3 nucleotides: TGTGCCAGTAGTACCGGACAGAGAAATCAGCCCCAGCATTTT. Protein sequence: CASSTGQRNQPQHF. The chain carries TRBV19 and TRBJ1-5, with D perhaps TRBD1 (6 bases). The CDR3 has 14 amino acids. The V end lost 4 bases, the J end lost 4 bases, and 11 bases lay between the germline ends. Germline CDR1 reads LNHDA; CDR2 reads SQIVND (reference sequence). Full variable domain (remainder filled in from reference TRBV19 and TRBJ1-5): DGGITQSPKYLFRKEGQNVTLSCEQNLNHDAMYWYRQDPGQGLRLIYYSQIVNDFQKGDIAEGYSVSREKKESFPLTVTSAQKNPTAFYLCASSTGQRNQPQHFGDGTRLSIL.

The chain links TRBV13 to TRBJ2-3; 15 nucleotides align to TRBD2. V dropped 3 bases and J dropped 2; count of bases not matched to a gene: 3. Germline CDR1 reads PRHDT; CDR2 reads FYEKMQ (reference sequence). This CDR3 contains 17 residues. This chain's CDR3 is CASSFGTSGGNTDTQYF. CDR3 DNA sequence: TGTGCCAGCAGCTTTGGGACTAGCGGGGGGAACACAGATACGCAGTATTTT.

J is TRBJ2-1 and V is TRBV7-6, with D possibly being TRBD2 (7 bases). The V end lost 1 base, the J end lost 3 bases, and 13 bases lay between the germline ends. This CDR3 has 16 residues. The germline V gene encodes CDR1 SGHVS and CDR2 FNYEAQ. The CDR3 sequence: CASSLGGGGLYNEQFF. The CDR3 region has the DNA TGTGCCAGCAGCTTAGGGGGCGGGGGCCTCTACAATGAGCAGTTCTTC.

V gene TRBV10-3 combines with J gene TRBJ2-7; D remains ambiguous. The CDR3 is 13 residues long. V lost 0 bases, J lost 3 bases, and 6 bases lay in between. Germline CDR1 ENHRY, CDR2 SYGVKD. The CDR3 region is CAISESASYEQYF. CDR3 in DNA: TGTGCCATCAGTGAGTCTGCGAGCTACGAGCAGTACTTC.

This clone has just a few counts. This CDR3 is CASSEIDRGNQPQHF. The CDR3 region has the DNA TGCGCCAGCAGTGAGATCGACCGGGGCAATCAGCCCCAGCATTTT. V gene TRBV10-2 combines with J gene TRBJ1-5; D gene unclear. V dropped 2 bases and J dropped 2 bases, with 10 bases sitting between them. The CDR3 consists of 15 residues. CDR1 WSHSY and CDR2 SAAADI come from the germline V gene.